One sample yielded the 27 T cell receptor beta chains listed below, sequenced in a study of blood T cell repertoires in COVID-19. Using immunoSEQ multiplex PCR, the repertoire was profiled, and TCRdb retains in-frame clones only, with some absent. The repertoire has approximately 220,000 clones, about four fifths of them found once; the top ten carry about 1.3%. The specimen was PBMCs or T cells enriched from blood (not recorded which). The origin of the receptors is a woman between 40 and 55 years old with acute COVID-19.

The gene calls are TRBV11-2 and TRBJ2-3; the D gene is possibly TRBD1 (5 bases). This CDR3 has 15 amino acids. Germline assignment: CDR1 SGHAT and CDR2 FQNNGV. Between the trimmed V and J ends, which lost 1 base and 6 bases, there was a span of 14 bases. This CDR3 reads CASSLARDLDDTQYF. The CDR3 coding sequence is TGTGCCAGCAGCTTAGCCAGGGATTTGGACGATACGCAGTATTTT.

CDR3 loop: CASSVDPGETQYF. The CDR3 DNA is TGTGCCAGCAGCGTAGACCCGGGAGAGACCCAGTACTTC. J is TRBJ2-5 and V is TRBV9, with D hard to call. Per the germline V gene, CDR1 is SGDLS and CDR2 is YYNGEE. V lost 0 bases and J lost 4, with 7 bases in between. This CDR3 region has 13 residues.

The CDR3 protein is CASSSYGQGETQYF. CDR3 bases: TGTGCCAGCAGCTCTTATGGACAGGGCGAGACCCAGTACTTC. The J gene is TRBJ2-5, the V gene TRBV4-2; 8 positions agree with TRBD1. V dropped 5 bases and J dropped 5; count of bases not matched to a gene: 7. Germline V lookup: CDR1 LGHNA, CDR2 YNFKEQ. CDR3 size: 14 residues.

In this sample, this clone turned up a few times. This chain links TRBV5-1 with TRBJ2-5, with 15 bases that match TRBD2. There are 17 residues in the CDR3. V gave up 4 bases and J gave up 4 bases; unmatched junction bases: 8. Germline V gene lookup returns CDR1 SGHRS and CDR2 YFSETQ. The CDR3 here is CASSPGLAGGQGETQYF. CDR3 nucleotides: TGCGCCAGCAGCCCGGGACTAGCGGGGGGCCAGGGAGAGACCCAGTACTTC.

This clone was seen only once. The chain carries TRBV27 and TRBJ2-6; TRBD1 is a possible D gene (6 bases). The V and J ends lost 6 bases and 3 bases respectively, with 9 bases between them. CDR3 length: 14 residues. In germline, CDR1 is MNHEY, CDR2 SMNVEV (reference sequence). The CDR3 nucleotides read TGTGCCAGCAGCCAGGGGCTTGGGGCCAACGTCCTGACTTTC. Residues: CASSQGLGANVLTF. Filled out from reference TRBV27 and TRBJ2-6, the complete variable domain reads EAQVTQNPRYLITVTGKKLTVTCSQNMNHEYMSWYRQDPGLGLRQIYYSMNVEVTDKGDVPEGYKVSRKEKRNFPLILESPSPNQTSLYFCASSQGLGANVLTFGAGSRLTVL.

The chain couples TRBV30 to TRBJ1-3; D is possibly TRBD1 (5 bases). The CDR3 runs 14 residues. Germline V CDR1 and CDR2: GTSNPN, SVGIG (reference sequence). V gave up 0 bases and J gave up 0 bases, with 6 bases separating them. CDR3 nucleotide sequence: TGTGCCTGGAGTGTTGGGGCCTCTGGAAACACCATATATTTT. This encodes CAWSVGASGNTIYF.

In nucleotides, the CDR3 is TGTGCCTGGGGGGCCGGGGGGCAGTATTTT. Its translation: CAWGAGGQYF. The chain employs TRBV30 and TRBJ2-3, with D possibly TRBD2 on 6 matching bases. The CDR3 sequence is 10 residues long. CDR1 is GTSNPN, CDR2 SVGIG, per germline (reference sequence). V was cut by 5 bases and J by 11 bases, with 11 bases left in between.

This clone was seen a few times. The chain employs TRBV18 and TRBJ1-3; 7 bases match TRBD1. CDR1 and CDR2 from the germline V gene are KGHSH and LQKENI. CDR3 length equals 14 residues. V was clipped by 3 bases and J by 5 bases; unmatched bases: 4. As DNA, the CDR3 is TGTGCCAGCTCACCGCCGGGACAGAGAAACACCATATATTTT. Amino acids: CASSPPGQRNTIYF.

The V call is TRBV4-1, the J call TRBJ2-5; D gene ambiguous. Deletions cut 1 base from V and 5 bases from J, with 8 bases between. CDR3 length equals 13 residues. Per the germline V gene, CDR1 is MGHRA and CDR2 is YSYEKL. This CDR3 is CASSQAPEETQYF. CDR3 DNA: TGCGCCAGCAGCCAAGCCCCGGAGGAGACCCAGTACTTC.

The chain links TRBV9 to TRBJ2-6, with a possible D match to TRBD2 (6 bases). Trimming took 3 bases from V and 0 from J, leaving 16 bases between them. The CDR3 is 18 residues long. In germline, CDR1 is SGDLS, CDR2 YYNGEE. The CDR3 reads CASSAPGLPPSGANVLTF. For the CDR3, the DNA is TGTGCCAGCAGCGCGCCGGGACTCCCCCCCTCTGGGGCCAACGTCCTGACTTTC.

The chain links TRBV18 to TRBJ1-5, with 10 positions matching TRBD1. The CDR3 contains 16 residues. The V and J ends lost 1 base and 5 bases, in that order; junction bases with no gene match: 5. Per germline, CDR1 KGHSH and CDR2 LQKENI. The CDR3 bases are TGTGCCAGCTCACCACTCGGACAGGGGGGCGATCAGCCCCAGCATTTT. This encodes CASSPLGQGGDQPQHF.

The CDR3 coding sequence is TGTGCCAGCAGTGAATCCGGGGCGGGATATAACTATGGCTACACCTTC. Its protein is CASSESGAGYNYGYTF. The chain joins TRBV6-1 to TRBJ1-2; possible D gene TRBD1, 5 bases. The CDR3 consists of 16 residues. Germline CDR1 reads MNHNS; CDR2 reads SASEGT. The V end was cut by 2 bases, the J end by 1 base, with 14 bases between.

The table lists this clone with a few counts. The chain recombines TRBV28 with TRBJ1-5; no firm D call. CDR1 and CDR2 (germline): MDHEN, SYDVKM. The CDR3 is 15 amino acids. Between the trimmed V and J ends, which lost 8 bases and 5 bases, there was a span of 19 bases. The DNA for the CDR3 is TGTGCCAGCCCACCTCAGTCCGGGGATTATCAGCCCCAGCATTTT. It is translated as CASPPQSGDYQPQHF.

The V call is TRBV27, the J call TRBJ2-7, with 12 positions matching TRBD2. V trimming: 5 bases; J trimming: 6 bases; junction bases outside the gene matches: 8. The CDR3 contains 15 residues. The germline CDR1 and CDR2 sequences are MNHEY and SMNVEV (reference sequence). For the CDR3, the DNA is TGTGCCAGCAGTCGGACTAGCGGGACCGGGATCGAGCAGTACTTC. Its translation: CASSRTSGTGIEQYF.

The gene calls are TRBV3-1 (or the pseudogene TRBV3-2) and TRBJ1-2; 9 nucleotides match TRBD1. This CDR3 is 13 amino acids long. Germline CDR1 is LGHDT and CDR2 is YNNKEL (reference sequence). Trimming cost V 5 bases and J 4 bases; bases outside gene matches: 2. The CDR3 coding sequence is TGTGCCAGCAGCACAGGGGGCCCCTATGGCTACACCTTC. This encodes CASSTGGPYGYTF.

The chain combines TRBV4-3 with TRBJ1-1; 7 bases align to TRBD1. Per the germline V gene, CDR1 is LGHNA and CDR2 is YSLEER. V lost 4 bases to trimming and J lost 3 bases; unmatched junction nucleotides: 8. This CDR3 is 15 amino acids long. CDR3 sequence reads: CASSRGTAVDTEAFF. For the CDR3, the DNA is TGCGCCAGCAGCCGGGGGACAGCAGTTGACACTGAAGCTTTCTTT.

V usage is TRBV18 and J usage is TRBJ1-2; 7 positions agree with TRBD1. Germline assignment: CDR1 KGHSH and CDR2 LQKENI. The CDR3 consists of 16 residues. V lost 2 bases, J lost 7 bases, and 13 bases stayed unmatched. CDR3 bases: TGTGCCAGCTCACCATACAGAGGGGGCGCGGATGGTGGCTACACCTTC. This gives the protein CASSPYRGGADGGYTF.

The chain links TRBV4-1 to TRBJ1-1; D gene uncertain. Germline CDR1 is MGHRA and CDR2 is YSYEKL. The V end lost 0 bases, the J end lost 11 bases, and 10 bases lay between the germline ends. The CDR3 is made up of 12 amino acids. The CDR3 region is CASSQDSRRAFF. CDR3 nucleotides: TGCGCCAGCAGCCAAGATTCTAGGCGGGCTTTCTTT.

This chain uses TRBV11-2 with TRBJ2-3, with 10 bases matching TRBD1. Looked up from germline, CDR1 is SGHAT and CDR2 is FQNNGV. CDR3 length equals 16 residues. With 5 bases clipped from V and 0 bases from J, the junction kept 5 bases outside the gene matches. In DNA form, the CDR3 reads TGTGCCAGCAGCACCAGACAGGGGGCTAGCACAGATACGCAGTATTTT. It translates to CASSTRQGASTDTQYF.

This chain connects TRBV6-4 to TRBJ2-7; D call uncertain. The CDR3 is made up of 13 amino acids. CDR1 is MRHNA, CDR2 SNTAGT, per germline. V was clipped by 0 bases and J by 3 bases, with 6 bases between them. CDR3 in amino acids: CASSDSFYYEQYF. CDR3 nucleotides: TGTGCCAGCAGTGACTCATTTTACTACGAGCAGTACTTC.

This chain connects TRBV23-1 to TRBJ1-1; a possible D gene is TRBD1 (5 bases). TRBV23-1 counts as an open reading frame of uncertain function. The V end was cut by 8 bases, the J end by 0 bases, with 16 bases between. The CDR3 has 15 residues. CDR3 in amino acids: CASGGVEVMNTEAFF. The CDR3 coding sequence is TGCGCCAGCGGGGGGGTAGAGGTGATGAACACTGAAGCTTTCTTT.

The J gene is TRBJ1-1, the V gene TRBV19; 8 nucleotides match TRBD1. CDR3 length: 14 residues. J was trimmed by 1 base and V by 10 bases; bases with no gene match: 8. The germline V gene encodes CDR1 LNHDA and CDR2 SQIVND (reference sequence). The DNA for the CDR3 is TGTGCCACTAAACCGGGACAGGAGAACACTGAAGCTTTCTTT. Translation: CATKPGQENTEAFF.

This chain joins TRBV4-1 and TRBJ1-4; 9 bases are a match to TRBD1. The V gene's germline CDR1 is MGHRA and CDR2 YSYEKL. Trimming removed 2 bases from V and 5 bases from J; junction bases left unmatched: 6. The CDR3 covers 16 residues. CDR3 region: CASSQNPGQGNEKLFF. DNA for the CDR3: TGCGCCAGCAGCCAAAACCCGGGACAGGGCAATGAAAAACTGTTTTTT.

CDR3 nucleotides: TGTGCCAGCAGCTTAGACTTCACAGATACGCAGTATTTT. This translates into CASSLDFTDTQYF. The chain carries TRBV11-2 and TRBJ2-3; D is ambiguous. The CDR3 length is 13 residues. Germline CDR1 SGHAT, CDR2 FQNNGV. Trimming removed 0 bases from V and 2 bases from J, with 3 bases in between.

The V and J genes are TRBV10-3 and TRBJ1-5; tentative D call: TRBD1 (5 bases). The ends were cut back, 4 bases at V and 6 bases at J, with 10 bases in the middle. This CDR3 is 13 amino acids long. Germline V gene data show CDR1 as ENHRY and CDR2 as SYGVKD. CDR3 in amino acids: CAISGGGSQPQHF. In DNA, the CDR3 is TGTGCCATCAGTGGGGGGGGGAGTCAGCCCCAGCATTTT.

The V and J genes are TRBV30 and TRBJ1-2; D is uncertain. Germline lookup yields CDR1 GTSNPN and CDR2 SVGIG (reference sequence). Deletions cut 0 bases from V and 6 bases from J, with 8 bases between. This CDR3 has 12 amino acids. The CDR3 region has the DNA TGTGCCTGGAGTGTACTCCAACATGGCTACACCTTC. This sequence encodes CAWSVLQHGYTF.

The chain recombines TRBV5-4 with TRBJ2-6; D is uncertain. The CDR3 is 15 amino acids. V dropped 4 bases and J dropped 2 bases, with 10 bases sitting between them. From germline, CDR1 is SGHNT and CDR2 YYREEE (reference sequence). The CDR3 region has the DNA TGTGCCAGCAGCCTACCTTTGACTGGGGCCAACGTCCTGACTTTC. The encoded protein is CASSLPLTGANVLTF.